A single sample is the source of the 23 T cell receptor beta chains below, sequenced in a study of blood T cell repertoires in COVID-19. The repertoire was sequenced with immunoSEQ multiplex PCR; TCRdb's copy has only in-frame clones and lacks some. Of under 200,000 clones in the sample, 65% to 85% were seen once. What was sequenced was peripheral blood. Receptor source: a woman in her sixties or seventies with acute or convalescent COVID-19.

This clone came up a few times. This chain connects TRBV6-5 to TRBJ1-5; D call uncertain. The CDR3 runs to 14 residues. The ends were cut back, 4 bases at V and 0 bases at J, with 7 bases in the middle. The germline V gene has CDR1 MNHEY and CDR2 SVGAGI. CDR3 amino acids: CASSSQISNQPQHF. The CDR3 nucleotides are TGTGCCAGCAGTTCTCAGATTAGCAATCAGCCCCAGCATTTT.

The genes are TRBV19 and TRBJ2-3; TRBD2 is a possible D gene (6 bases). V shed 4 bases and J shed 3 bases, with 11 bases lying between them. This CDR3 has 14 residues. Per the germline V gene, CDR1 is LNHDA and CDR2 is SQIVND (reference sequence). The CDR3 DNA sequence: TGTGCCAGTAGTACCTGGACTATTACAGATACGCAGTATTTT. It specifies CASSTWTITDTQYF. The variable domain in full, with the rest retrieved from reference TRBV19 and TRBJ2-3, is DGGITQSPKYLFRKEGQNVTLSCEQNLNHDAMYWYRQDPGQGLRLIYYSQIVNDFQKGDIAEGYSVSREKKESFPLTVTSAQKNPTAFYLCASSTWTITDTQYFGPGTRLTVL.

This sequence joins TRBV30 and TRBJ2-1; possible D gene TRBD1, 6 bases. V lost 2 bases and J lost 5, with 10 bases in between. CDR3 length: 13 amino acids. CDR1 and CDR2 from the germline V gene are GTSNPN and SVGIG (reference sequence). The CDR3: CAWSRGTDNEQFF. DNA of the CDR3: TGTGCCTGGAGTAGGGGGACGGACAATGAGCAGTTCTTC.

The rearrangement uses TRBV27 and TRBJ2-6, with D perhaps TRBD1 (6 bases). Trimming removed 5 bases from V and 1 base from J, with 9 bases in between. CDR1 MNHEY and CDR2 SMNVEV come from the germline V gene (reference sequence). This CDR3 has 15 residues. The CDR3 DNA is TGTGCCAGCAGTCGTCAGGGGTCTGGGGCCAACGTCCTGACTTTC. This encodes CASSRQGSGANVLTF.

The J gene is TRBJ2-7, the V gene TRBV7-9, with D unclear. In germline, CDR1 is SEHNR, CDR2 FQNEAQ (reference sequence). The CDR3 sequence is 11 residues long. The V and J ends lost 8 bases and 3 bases respectively, with 8 bases between them. The CDR3 DNA sequence: TGTGCCAGCCGCACCAGCTACGAGCAGTACTTC. It specifies CASRTSYEQYF. The variable domain in full, completed from reference TRBV7-9 and TRBJ2-7, reads DTGVSQNPRHKITKRGQNVTFRCDPISEHNRLYWYRQTLGQGPEFLTYFQNEAQLEKSRLLSDRFSAERPKGSFSTLEIQRTEQGDSAMYLCASRTSYEQYFGPGTRLTVT.

A word on this clone: This same CDR3 is encoded by further DNA sequences in the sample. The genes are TRBV7-9 and TRBJ1-5, with D unclear. V lost 4 bases and J 4 bases, leaving 5 bases between the germline ends. The germline gives CDR1 SEHNR, CDR2 FQNEAQ (reference sequence). CDR3 length equals 12 residues. Here the CDR3 reads CASSSLNQPQHF. The CDR3 nucleotides read TGTGCCAGCAGCTCCCTTAATCAGCCCCAGCATTTT.

This clone came up a few times. J is TRBJ2-7 and V is TRBV7-9, with 8 bases fitting TRBD1. V shed 1 base and J 0 bases; nucleotides not matched to a gene: 2. Germline-derived CDR1 and CDR2 are SEHNR and FQNEAQ (reference sequence). The CDR3 runs 15 residues. The CDR3 loop is CASSLVGTGSYEQYF. In nucleotides, the CDR3 is TGTGCCAGCAGCTTAGTGGGGACAGGCTCCTACGAGCAGTACTTC.

The chain combines TRBV4-1 with TRBJ2-2; 11 nucleotides agree with TRBD2. V dropped 2 bases and J dropped 6; count of bases not matched to a gene: 14. The CDR3 is made up of 19 amino acids. The germline gives CDR1 MGHRA, CDR2 YSYEKL. The chain's CDR3 is CASSQLPVSGGAYAGELFF. In nucleotides, the CDR3 is TGCGCCAGCAGCCAACTCCCCGTTAGCGGGGGGGCTTACGCCGGGGAGCTGTTTTTT.

This sequence joins TRBV6-5 and TRBJ2-1, with TRBD1 matching over 8 bases. This CDR3 has 14 amino acids. The germline gives CDR1 MNHEY, CDR2 SVGAGI. V was clipped by 7 bases and J by 2 bases; unmatched bases: 4. CDR3 DNA sequence: TGTGCCAGCATGATGACAGGGGCCTACAATGAGCAGTTCTTC. It codes for CASMMTGAYNEQFF.

The chain employs TRBV3-1 (or the pseudogene TRBV3-2) and TRBJ1-5; TRBD1 is a possible D gene (6 bases). Trimming removed 1 base from V and 2 bases from J, with 12 bases in between. This CDR3 contains 16 residues. Germline CDR1 is LGHDT and CDR2 is YNNKEL (reference sequence). Here the CDR3 reads CASSQGRGGCNQPQHF. The CDR3 region has the DNA TGTGCCAGCAGCCAAGGGCGGGGGGGCTGCAATCAGCCCCAGCATTTT.

The CDR3 spells CASSFSRRLAYEQYF. CDR3 bases: TGTGCCAGCAGTTTTTCGCGCAGGTTAGCCTACGAGCAGTACTTC. The chain is built from TRBV27 and TRBJ2-7; no firm D call. The germline V gene has CDR1 MNHEY and CDR2 SMNVEV (reference sequence). Between the trimmed V and J ends, which lost 3 bases and 2 bases, there was a span of 14 bases. The CDR3 runs 15 residues.

This clone appeared a single time. The genes are TRBV3-1 (or the pseudogene TRBV3-2) and TRBJ2-4, with 11 bases fitting TRBD1. The junction had 7 bases not matched to a gene; V was cut back by 4 bases and J by 8 bases. Germline loops: CDR1 LGHDT, CDR2 YNNKEL (reference sequence). This CDR3 spans 15 amino acids. The CDR3: CASSPRDRGWDIQYF. CDR3 sequence (DNA): TGTGCCAGCAGCCCCCGGGACAGGGGGTGGGACATTCAGTACTTC.

The V gene is TRBV6-5, the J gene TRBJ1-5; 11 bases match TRBD1. The germline CDR1 and CDR2 sequences are MNHEY and SVGAGI. The CDR3 spans 15 residues. Germline trimming cut 6 bases from V and 7 bases from J; bases unmatched to any gene: 8. The CDR3: CASRRTGGAEQPQHF. CDR3 nucleotide sequence: TGTGCCAGCAGACGGACAGGGGGCGCGGAACAGCCCCAGCATTTT.

DNA for the CDR3: TGTGCCAGCAGCGTAGGGCCAGGGGCTGGAAACACCATATATTTT. It codes for CASSVGPGAGNTIYF. This chain links TRBV9 with TRBJ1-3; the D gene is possibly TRBD1 (6 bases). Germline lookup yields CDR1 SGDLS and CDR2 YYNGEE. This CDR3 has 15 amino acids. Deletions cut 0 bases from V and 2 bases from J, with 9 bases between.

The chain links TRBV5-6 to TRBJ2-7, with 8 positions matching TRBD1. The germline V gene encodes CDR1 SGHDT and CDR2 YYEEEE. V was pared by 7 bases and J by 6 bases, with 15 bases of the junction left unmatched. CDR3 length equals 15 residues. The CDR3 bases are TGTGCCAGCTCAGGGGGCAGGGGGCGAAGGACCGAGCAGTACTTC. Its translation: CASSGGRGRRTEQYF.

V and J are TRBV5-1 and TRBJ1-1; D is perhaps TRBD1 (5 bases). Trimming removed 4 bases at V and 1 base at J, with 11 bases between. Germline V gene sequence: CDR1 SGHRS, CDR2 YFSETQ. The CDR3 is 14 residues long. The CDR3 loop is CASSGSGGNTEAFF. CDR3 in DNA: TGCGCCAGCAGCGGGTCGGGGGGGAACACTGAAGCTTTCTTT.

This rearrangement joins TRBV7-3 to TRBJ2-3, with unresolved D. This CDR3 spans 14 amino acids. Deletions cut 5 bases from V and 4 bases from J, with 13 bases between. Germline V gives CDR1 SGHTA, CDR2 FQGTGA. The CDR3 bases are TGTGCCAGCAGCCGCCTCGGCGGCGCAGATACGCAGTATTTT. Translating gives CASSRLGGADTQYF.

The V call is TRBV6-2 or TRBV6-3, the J call TRBJ1-2; 9 positions match TRBD1. Per the germline V gene, CDR1 is MNHEY and CDR2 is SVGEGT. V gave up 5 bases and J gave up 6 bases; unmatched junction bases: 13. CDR3 length: 16 residues. The CDR3 loop reads CASSRPSQTGGNGYTF. The CDR3 DNA follows: TGTGCCAGCAGTCGCCCTTCCCAGACAGGGGGGAATGGCTACACCTTC.

V is TRBV7-2 and J is TRBJ2-1, with 8 bases matching TRBD2. With V trimmed by 1 base and J by 5 bases, 4 bases remained unmatched. The CDR3 runs 15 residues. CDR1 and CDR2 from the germline V gene are SGHTA and FQGNSA. In DNA form, the CDR3 reads TGTGCCAGCAGCTTAGGCCGGGGGGGCCACAATGAGCAGTTCTTC. It yields the protein CASSLGRGGHNEQFF. Based on the CDR3 plus reference TRBV7-2 and TRBJ2-1, the full variable domain is GAGVSQSPSNKVTEKGKDVELRCDPISGHTALYWYRQSLGQGLEFLIYFQGNSAPDKSGLPSDRFSAERTGGSVSTLTIQRTQQEDSAVYLCASSLGRGGHNEQFFGPGTRLTVL.

This clone was seen just once. The chain uses TRBV15 and TRBJ2-5; 9 bases map to TRBD2. Germline CDR1 and CDR2: LNHNV and YYDKDF (reference sequence). V shed 0 bases, J shed 3 bases, and the junction held 2 bases outside the gene matches. The CDR3 has 15 residues. The CDR3: CATSRETSGEETQYF. The CDR3 DNA reads TGTGCCACCAGCAGAGAGACTAGCGGAGAAGAGACCCAGTACTTC.

The V and J genes are TRBV5-1 and TRBJ1-4, with 8 bases aligning to TRBD1. The V and J ends lost 8 bases and 0 bases, in that order; junction bases with no gene match: 3. Germline V CDR1 and CDR2: SGHRS, YFSETQ. The CDR3 runs to 14 residues. The CDR3 reads CASSTGATNEKLFF. The DNA of the CDR3 is TGCGCCAGTTCGACAGGGGCAACTAATGAAAAACTGTTTTTT.

CDR3: CASSRGSWQPQHF. CDR3 nucleotide sequence: TGTGCCAGCAGCCGAGGGTCGTGGCAGCCCCAGCATTTT. The chain employs TRBV4-2 and TRBJ1-5, with D unresolved. Trimming left V 4 bases short and J 7 bases short, with 11 bases between. Germline V gene sequence: CDR1 LGHNA, CDR2 YNFKEQ. The CDR3 runs 13 residues.

This chain joins TRBV7-2 and TRBJ1-4, with a weak D call TRBD1 (6 bases). Germline loops: CDR1 SGHTA, CDR2 FQGNSA. V was clipped by 5 bases and J by 5 bases, with 12 bases between them. The CDR3 length is 14 residues. Here the CDR3 reads CASSHNRANEKLFF. CDR3 bases: TGTGCCAGCAGCCACAACAGGGCAAATGAAAAACTGTTTTTT.